These 27 T cell receptor beta chains originate from one sample sequenced in a study of blood T cell repertoires in COVID-19. Sequencing used immunoSEQ multiplex PCR; TCRdb keeps in-frame clones, though not all of them. Here the sample spans approximately 97,000 clones, around nine tenths being singletons. The specimen sequenced was peripheral blood. The receptors were sampled from a man between 60 and 75 years old with acute or convalescent COVID-19.

The CDR3 protein is CAWTPSGGGASNYGYTF. CDR3 sequence (DNA): TGTGCCTGGACTCCCTCAGGAGGGGGGGCATCGAACTATGGCTACACCTTC. V gene TRBV30 combines with J gene TRBJ1-2, with D possibly matching TRBD1 (6 bases). The germline gives CDR1 GTSNPN, CDR2 SVGIG (reference sequence). The CDR3 contains 17 residues. Trimming removed 4 bases from V and 2 bases from J, with 23 bases in between.

The chain combines TRBV15 with TRBJ2-3; TRBD2 aligns across 8 bases. CDR3 size: 14 residues. Trimming removed 0 bases from V and 6 bases from J; junction bases left unmatched: 2. Germline lookup yields CDR1 LNHNV and CDR2 YYDKDF (reference sequence). The CDR3 here is CATSRDAGGDTQYF. The CDR3 DNA sequence: TGTGCCACCAGCAGAGATGCGGGAGGCGATACGCAGTATTTT.

V gene TRBV5-1 combines with J gene TRBJ1-5; D is possibly TRBD1 (6 bases). The CDR3 length is 15 residues. CDR1 SGHRS and CDR2 YFSETQ come from the germline V gene. V was clipped by 0 bases and J by 8 bases, with 15 bases between them. CDR3 loop: CASSLAGQSREPQHF. The DNA for the CDR3 is TGCGCCAGCAGCTTGGCGGGACAATCAAGGGAGCCCCAGCATTTT.

The chain links TRBV18 to TRBJ1-1, with D unresolved. Germline assignment: CDR1 KGHSH and CDR2 LQKENI. Trimming removed 3 bases from V and 0 bases from J, with 11 bases in between. The CDR3 runs 15 residues. This CDR3 is CASSPAGRMNTEAFF. The DNA of the CDR3 is TGTGCCAGCTCACCCGCGGGCCGCATGAACACTGAAGCTTTCTTT.

DNA of the CDR3: TGTGCCAGCAGCTTAGTGGGGGGGCGTCCAGATACGCAGTATTTT. It codes for CASSLVGGRPDTQYF. V is TRBV7-2 and J is TRBJ2-3; a possible D gene is TRBD2 (7 bases). Germline-derived CDR1 and CDR2 are SGHTA and FQGNSA. Trimming removed 1 base at V and 4 bases at J, with 12 bases between. The length of the CDR3 is 15 residues.

This clone has a single count. The DNA is omitted, as the CDR3 cannot be located on it reliably, and the CDR3 follows TCRdb's listing. The CDR3 spells CASSQRQVRTPGSCFF. The gene calls are TRBV19 and TRBJ2-2; the D call TRBD1 from the table was never checked on the DNA. Germline CDR1 reads LNHDA; CDR2 reads SQIVND (reference sequence). Including both end residues, the CDR3 is 16 amino acids long.

The CDR3 DNA sequence: TGTGCCAGCAGCCTCCTGATGCCATGGGGCGCTTTCTTT. It codes for CASSLLMPWGAFF. V gene TRBV7-2 combines with J gene TRBJ1-1, with D perhaps matching TRBD1 (5 bases). The germline CDR1 and CDR2 sequences are SGHTA and FQGNSA. The CDR3 runs to 13 residues. Trimming left V 5 bases short and J 11 bases short, with 18 bases between.

The chain couples TRBV3-1 (or the pseudogene TRBV3-2) to TRBJ1-6, with 8 bases identical to TRBD1. V dropped 7 bases and J dropped 7; count of bases not matched to a gene: 9. The germline CDR1 and CDR2 sequences are LGHDT and YNNKEL (reference sequence). The CDR3 is 15 amino acids. In DNA form, the CDR3 reads TGTGCCAGCACCCGATCGACAGGGGTCAATTCACCCCTCCACTTT. Translation: CASTRSTGVNSPLHF.

CDR3 sequence reads: CASILTGLDGYTF. In nucleotides, the CDR3 is TGTGCCAGCATCTTAACAGGGTTGGATGGCTACACCTTC. The chain employs TRBV6-5 and TRBJ1-2, with D perhaps TRBD1 (6 bases). CDR3 length equals 13 residues. In germline, CDR1 is MNHEY, CDR2 SVGAGI. The V end lost 7 bases, the J end lost 6 bases, and 15 bases lay between the germline ends.

The rearrangement links TRBV10-3 to TRBJ1-2, with D hard to call. V lost 2 bases and J 0 bases, leaving 10 bases between the germline ends. The V gene's germline CDR1 is ENHRY and CDR2 SYGVKD. CDR3 length: 15 amino acids. The CDR3 loop reads CAISEAGKPNYGYTF. The DNA of the CDR3 is TGTGCCATCAGTGAGGCGGGGAAACCTAACTATGGCTACACCTTC.

This clone was seen once. The rearrangement uses TRBV4-1 and TRBJ2-7, with 10 bases aligning to TRBD2. The V gene's germline CDR1 is MGHRA and CDR2 YSYEKL. Trimming removed 2 bases from V and 0 bases from J; junction bases left unmatched: 10. This CDR3 spans 18 amino acids. The CDR3 nucleotides read TGCGCCAGCAGCCAACGGCCGGCCCTAGCGGGGGCCTCCTACGAGCAGTACTTC. Its protein is CASSQRPALAGASYEQYF.

The chain combines TRBV19 with TRBJ1-1; weak D call: TRBD1 (6 bases). The germline V gene has CDR1 LNHDA and CDR2 SQIVND (reference sequence). The V and J ends lost 7 bases and 7 bases respectively, with 19 bases between them. The CDR3 has 14 amino acids. The DNA for the CDR3 is TGTGCCAGTACCCGAGGGGGGGTGGCGCTTGAAGCTTTCTTT. Protein sequence: CASTRGGVALEAFF.

The V gene is TRBV5-1, the J gene TRBJ1-1; 8 bases match TRBD1. V lost 0 bases and J lost 9; bases outside the gene matches: 4. Germline lookup yields CDR1 SGHRS and CDR2 YFSETQ. The CDR3 is 13 residues long. The CDR3 protein is CASSLGQGTQAFF. CDR3 DNA sequence: TGCGCCAGCAGCTTGGGACAGGGGACACAAGCTTTCTTT. Based on the CDR3 plus reference TRBV5-1 and TRBJ1-1, the full variable domain is KAGVTQTPRYLIKTRGQQVTLSCSPISGHRSVSWYQQTPGQGLQFLFEYFSETQRNKGNFPGRFSGRQFSNSRSEMNVSTLELGDSALYLCASSLGQGTQAFFGQGTRLTVV.

This clone appeared a single time. The sample carries other DNA sequences with the same CDR3. V is TRBV9 and J is TRBJ2-3; a possible D gene is TRBD1 (5 bases). Germline values: CDR1 SGDLS, CDR2 YYNGEE. The CDR3 has 15 residues. The V and J ends lost 0 bases and 0 bases respectively, with 8 bases between them. The CDR3 region is CASSVGQTSTDTQYF. In DNA form, the CDR3 reads TGTGCCAGCAGCGTAGGACAGACAAGCACAGATACGCAGTATTTT.

The rearrangement uses TRBV11-1 and TRBJ1-1, with TRBD1 matching 7 bases. The V gene end was trimmed by 4 bases and the J gene end by 0 bases; junction bases not matched to a gene: 5. From germline, CDR1 is SGHAT and CDR2 FQDESV (reference sequence). This CDR3 has 15 amino acids. The DNA of the CDR3 is TGTGCCAGCAGCTCGGGACAGCTAATGAACACTGAAGCTTTCTTT. Residues: CASSSGQLMNTEAFF. The full variable domain, rest sourced from reference TRBV11-1 and TRBJ1-1, is EAEVAQSPRYKITEKSQAVAFWCDPISGHATLYWYRQILGQGPELLVQFQDESVVDDSQLPKDRFSAERLKGVDSTLKIQPAELGDSAMYLCASSSGQLMNTEAFFGQGTRLTVV.

The chain combines TRBV10-2 with TRBJ1-1; D unclear. The CDR3 consists of 16 residues. V was shortened by 6 bases and J by 0 bases, with 17 bases between the two germline ends. Germline V gives CDR1 WSHSY, CDR2 SAAADI. The CDR3 region has the DNA TGCGCCAGCAGGGCGACGGAAGAGGGTATGAACACTGAAGCTTTCTTT. It encodes CASRATEEGMNTEAFF.

The genes are TRBV5-5 and TRBJ2-3; D unclear. Looked up from germline, CDR1 is SGHKS and CDR2 is YYEKEE (reference sequence). V lost 7 bases, J lost 4 bases, and 10 bases lay in between. The CDR3 extends over 12 amino acids. The CDR3 DNA reads as TGTGCCAGCTCTCCGGGTCCAGATACGCAGTATTTT. It codes for CASSPGPDTQYF.

Here the CDR3 DNA reads TGTGCCTGGACTCAGGGATGGAATTCACCCCTCCACTTT. Amino acids: CAWTQGWNSPLHF. The genes are TRBV30 and TRBJ1-6; tentatively, D is TRBD1 (5 bases). The CDR3 is 13 amino acids. In germline, CDR1 is GTSNPN, CDR2 SVGIG (reference sequence). Trimming pared 4 bases from V and 7 bases from J, leaving 11 bases between. The full variable domain, rest sourced from reference TRBV30 and TRBJ1-6, is SQTIHQWPATLVQPVGSPLSLECTVEGTSNPNLYWYRQAAGRGLQLLFYSVGIGQISSEVPQNLSASRPQDRQFILSSKKLLLSDSGFYLCAWTQGWNSPLHFGNGTRLTVT.

The gene calls are TRBV7-2 and TRBJ1-5, with unresolved D. The germline V gene encodes CDR1 SGHTA and CDR2 FQGNSA. The CDR3 extends over 13 amino acids. Trimming left V 3 bases short and J 5 bases short, with 8 bases between. CDR3 residues: CASSFSGDQPQHF. The CDR3 DNA follows: TGTGCCAGCAGCTTCTCGGGAGATCAGCCCCAGCATTTT.

This chain links TRBV13 with TRBJ1-1; D is uncertain. The CDR3 is made up of 13 amino acids. V lost 1 base to trimming and J lost 3 bases, with 6 bases between them. Germline lookup yields CDR1 PRHDT and CDR2 FYEKMQ (reference sequence). The CDR3 nucleotides read TGTGCCAGCAGCTTAGACAGTGACACTGAAGCTTTCTTT. It yields the protein CASSLDSDTEAFF.

CDR3 residues: CASTGGQGNEKLFF. CDR3 DNA: TGTGCCAGCACCGGGGGACAGGGTAATGAAAAACTGTTTTTT. The V call is TRBV28, the J call TRBJ1-4; 9 nucleotides agree with TRBD1. The CDR3 length is 14 residues. In germline, CDR1 is MDHEN, CDR2 SYDVKM. Trimming took 7 bases from V and 4 from J; bases not matched to a gene: 4.

The V gene is TRBV30, the J gene TRBJ1-2, with 8 bases identical to TRBD1. Germline V gene sequence: CDR1 GTSNPN, CDR2 SVGIG (reference sequence). V lost 7 bases, J lost 4 bases, and 8 bases stayed unmatched. The length of the CDR3 is 13 residues. CDR3 DNA sequence: TGTGCCTACAACAGGGGGTCTAGCTATGGCTACACCTTC. Amino acid sequence: CAYNRGSSYGYTF.

In this sample, this clone turned up once. The V gene is TRBV6-5, the J gene TRBJ1-3; 7 bases match TRBD1. CDR1 and CDR2 (germline): MNHEY, SVGAGI. CDR3 size: 13 residues. J lost 8 bases, V lost 3 bases, and 4 bases had no gene match. The CDR3 spells CASSYNRGDTIYF. The CDR3 DNA reads TGTGCCAGCAGTTATAACAGGGGAGACACCATATATTTT.

V usage is TRBV19 and J usage is TRBJ2-1; tentative D call: TRBD2 (5 bases). Per germline, CDR1 LNHDA and CDR2 SQIVND (reference sequence). V lost 8 bases and J lost 6, with 17 bases in between. The CDR3 loop spans 14 amino acids. The CDR3 loop reads CASGRATVGNEQFF. The CDR3 DNA is TGTGCCAGTGGGCGGGCGACGGTGGGCAATGAGCAGTTCTTC. Together with reference TRBV19 and TRBJ2-1, the CDR3 gives the full variable domain: DGGITQSPKYLFRKEGQNVTLSCEQNLNHDAMYWYRQDPGQGLRLIYYSQIVNDFQKGDIAEGYSVSREKKESFPLTVTSAQKNPTAFYLCASGRATVGNEQFFGPGTRLTVL.

J is TRBJ2-2 and V is TRBV19, with a weak D call TRBD2 (6 bases). The germline V gene has CDR1 LNHDA and CDR2 SQIVND (reference sequence). The CDR3 runs 15 residues. Trimming took off 1 base at V and 6 bases at J, with 12 bases between the two ends. The CDR3 is CASSIALARSGELFF. The CDR3 DNA is TGTGCCAGTAGTATAGCCCTAGCGAGGTCCGGGGAGCTGTTTTTT. Combining the CDR3 with reference TRBV19 and TRBJ2-2 gives the whole variable domain DGGITQSPKYLFRKEGQNVTLSCEQNLNHDAMYWYRQDPGQGLRLIYYSQIVNDFQKGDIAEGYSVSREKKESFPLTVTSAQKNPTAFYLCASSIALARSGELFFGEGSRLTVL.

The J gene is TRBJ1-1, the V gene TRBV30, with 7 bases fitting TRBD1. CDR1 GTSNPN and CDR2 SVGIG come from the germline V gene (reference sequence). There are 13 residues in the CDR3. Trimming cost V 3 bases and J 8 bases; bases outside gene matches: 9. The DNA for the CDR3 is TGTGCCTGGAGATCTGGGGGGACAGCAGAAGCTTTCTTT. This sequence encodes CAWRSGGTAEAFF.

V usage is TRBV6-5 and J usage is TRBJ2-2; 7 positions agree with TRBD1. Per the germline V gene, CDR1 is MNHEY and CDR2 is SVGAGI. The CDR3 is 13 residues long. With V trimmed by 6 bases and J by 4 bases, 2 bases remained unmatched. In DNA form, the CDR3 reads TGTGCCAGCAGGGCAGGGGGCACCGGGGAGCTGTTTTTT. It translates to CASRAGGTGELFF.